One sample yielded the 32 T cell receptor beta chains listed below, sequenced in a study of regulatory T cells in long-lasting Graves disease. Described time point: newly diagnosed GD, antithyroid drugs for less than 3 months. Preparation of the TCR library used RNA extracted from PBMCs. Building the TCR beta libraries relied on iRepertoire HTBI primers, and CDR3 regions underwent Arm-PCR. A single record per CDR3 protein comes from TCRdb applying MiXCR to the multiplex PCR reads. This sample yields 400,000 to 500,000 distinct CDR3 sequences, of which about 16% are seen a single time; around 11% belongs to the top ten. This sample also appeared in a second study, on T cells in Graves' hyperthyroidism and ophthalmopathy.

Material: peripheral blood mononuclear cells (PBMCs), obtained at new diagnosis, from a patient treated with antithyroid drugs. The receptors stem from a woman in her twenties or thirties with Graves disease.

This clonotype was seen at least ten times. The chain recombines TRBV9 with TRBJ2-3, with 8 bases that match TRBD2. CDR3 length: 17 amino acids. V shed 4 bases and J 2 bases; nucleotides not matched to a gene: 12. Germline assignment: CDR1 SGDLS and CDR2 YYNGEE. Here the CDR3 DNA reads TGTGCCAGCAGCTCAACCTATTTAGCGGGAACCACAGATACGCAGTATTTT. It codes for CASSSTYLAGTTDTQYF.

This clonotype was counted at least ten times. The CDR3 loop reads CAISGQLNYGYTF. The CDR3 DNA is TGTGCCATCAGTGGACAGTTAAACTATGGCTACACCTTC. The rearrangement uses TRBV10-3 and TRBJ1-2, with a possible D match to TRBD1 (5 bases). V was shortened by 4 bases and J by 2 bases, with 8 bases between the two germline ends. Germline V gives CDR1 ENHRY, CDR2 SYGVKD. The CDR3 covers 13 residues.

This clonotype was counted at least ten times. This rearrangement joins TRBV2 to TRBJ2-2; TRBD2 aligns across 7 bases. Losses at the gene ends were 7 bases for V and 6 bases for J; bases not matched to a gene: 8. Germline CDR1 SNHLY, CDR2 FYNNEI. The CDR3 covers 14 residues. In DNA form, the CDR3 reads TGTGCCAGCAAAGACGTTCGGGGGGCCGGGGAGCTGTTTTTT. Translating gives CASKDVRGAGELFF. The full variable domain, its missing parts supplied by reference TRBV2 and TRBJ2-2, is EPEVTQTPSHQVTQMGQEVILRCVPISNHLYFYWYRQILGQKVEFLVSFYNNEISEKSEIFDDQFSVERPDGSNFTLKIRSTKLEDSAMYFCASKDVRGAGELFFGEGSRLTVL.

There are a few counts of this clonotype. V and J are TRBV7-2 and TRBJ2-2, with 7 bases that match TRBD2. The CDR3 contains 17 residues. J lost 5 bases, V lost 0 bases, and 9 bases had no gene match. Germline CDR1 is SGHTA and CDR2 is FQGNSA. This CDR3 reads CASSLAQGLGGTGELFF. CDR3 nucleotides: TGTGCCAGCAGCTTAGCGCAAGGACTAGGTGGGACCGGGGAGCTGTTTTTT.

This clonotype was counted ten times or more. The V gene is TRBV3-1, the J gene TRBJ2-3; perhaps TRBD2 as D (6 bases). V dropped 0 bases and J dropped 0 bases, with 10 bases sitting between them. The CDR3 is 16 residues long. Germline V gene data show CDR1 as LGHDT and CDR2 as YNNKEL (reference sequence). The CDR3 region has the DNA TGTGCCAGCAGCCAAGATTTAGCGGCGAGCACAGATACGCAGTATTTT. Translated: CASSQDLAASTDTQYF.

This clonotype was seen ten or more times. The chain recombines TRBV20-1 with TRBJ1-1; 7 bases agree with TRBD1. Germline values: CDR1 DFQATT, CDR2 SNEGSKA (reference sequence). V shed 3 bases, J shed 8 bases, and the junction held 9 bases outside the gene matches. The CDR3 consists of 13 residues. The CDR3 nucleotides are TGCAGTGCTAGGAGCGGACAGGACGCCGAAGCTTTCTTT. It codes for CSARSGQDAEAFF.

This clonotype appeared many times. This rearrangement joins TRBV2 to TRBJ1-1, with D unresolved. Germline V lookup: CDR1 SNHLY, CDR2 FYNNEI. The CDR3 spans 12 residues. V lost 3 bases to trimming and J lost 4 bases, with 6 bases between them. CDR3 sequence: CASSEVSTEAFF. In nucleotides, the CDR3 is TGTGCCAGCAGTGAGGTCAGCACTGAAGCTTTCTTT.

This clonotype was recorded at least ten times. The chain employs TRBV28 and TRBJ1-1; D is uncertain. The CDR3 runs to 13 residues. Per the germline V gene, CDR1 is MDHEN and CDR2 is SYDVKM. V shed 5 bases and J shed 1 base, with 8 bases lying between them. As DNA, the CDR3 is TGTGCCAGCAGTATAGTATCGAACACTGAAGCTTTCTTT. As protein: CASSIVSNTEAFF.

V usage is TRBV25-1 and J usage is TRBJ1-4; 8 nucleotides line up with TRBD1. The ends lost 3 bases at V and 7 bases at J; junction bases unmatched: 7. Germline values: CDR1 MGHDK, CDR2 SYGVNS. This CDR3 has 15 amino acids. The CDR3 DNA reads as TGTGCCAGCAGTGACCCCGGGACAGGTCTTGAAAAACTGTTTTTT. This codes for CASSDPGTGLEKLFF.

The chain couples TRBV6-2 or TRBV6-3 to TRBJ2-2, with 7 bases identical to TRBD2. Germline CDR1 and CDR2: MNHEY and SVGEGT. V gave up 6 bases and J gave up 1 base; unmatched junction bases: 14. This CDR3 spans 18 amino acids. The CDR3 region has the DNA TGTGCCAGCAGAGAGCGGGGACGTTTTTCGGGGAACACCGGGGAGCTGTTTTTT. Encoded protein: CASRERGRFSGNTGELFF.

The chain carries TRBV7-6 and TRBJ2-6; D call uncertain. V gave up 7 bases and J gave up 0 bases, with 16 bases separating them. The CDR3 has 17 residues. Germline CDR1 SGHVS, CDR2 FNYEAQ. DNA of the CDR3: TGTGCCAGCACCTCATCCGGCACCTCCTCTGGGGCCAACGTCCTGACTTTC. Translating gives CASTSSGTSSGANVLTF.

The CDR3 region is CSAIRLSSYNSPLHF. In nucleotides, the CDR3 is TGCAGTGCGATTAGACTAAGCTCCTATAATTCACCCCTCCACTTT. This sequence joins TRBV20-1 and TRBJ1-6; D gene unclear. Per germline, CDR1 DFQATT and CDR2 SNEGSKA (reference sequence). Deletions cut 6 bases from V and 0 bases from J, with 12 bases between. The CDR3 spans 15 residues.

Notes on this clonotype: Sequence at one end of the junction differs from germline and may be a read error. This sequence joins TRBV5-1 and TRBJ1-2, with D perhaps matching TRBD1 (6 bases). Germline values: CDR1 SGHRS, CDR2 YFSETQ. The CDR3 is 16 residues long. The CDR3 DNA reads TGCGTCAGCAGCTTGGGGCCGGTGGGGGGCGGCTATGGCTACACCTTC. It codes for CVSSLGPVGGGYGYTF.

The V call is TRBV6-5, the J call TRBJ2-3, with 7 bases aligning to TRBD2. The CDR3 loop spans 15 amino acids. V trimming: 2 bases; J trimming: 6 bases; junction bases outside the gene matches: 8. Germline CDR1 is MNHEY and CDR2 is SVGAGI. The CDR3 loop is CASSYPTGGGDTQYF. The CDR3 DNA sequence: TGTGCCAGCAGTTACCCCACGGGGGGTGGGGATACGCAGTATTTT.

This clonotype was counted at least ten times. The chain links TRBV4-1 to TRBJ1-1; weak D call: TRBD1 (6 bases). CDR3 length equals 16 residues. Trimming left V 3 bases short and J 1 base short, with 15 bases between. Germline loops: CDR1 MGHRA, CDR2 YSYEKL. CDR3 region: CASSQRSGARNTEAFF. Written as DNA, the CDR3 is TGCGCCAGCAGCCAGCGATCAGGGGCGAGGAACACTGAAGCTTTCTTT.

This clonotype was seen many times. The genes are TRBV3-1 and TRBJ2-5; TRBD2 aligns across 13 bases. With V trimmed by 1 base and J by 5 bases, 4 bases remained unmatched. This CDR3 is 16 amino acids long. In germline, CDR1 is LGHDT, CDR2 YNNKEL (reference sequence). CDR3 sequence (DNA): TGTGCCAGCAGCCAAGGGACTAGCGGGAGTTGGGAGACCCAGTACTTC. Translation: CASSQGTSGSWETQYF.

This clonotype has a count of ten or more. The J gene is TRBJ2-5, the V gene TRBV28; 8 positions match TRBD2. The CDR3 is 17 amino acids. Trimming at V came to 5 bases and at J to 5 bases, leaving 16 bases not matched to a gene. Per germline, CDR1 MDHEN and CDR2 SYDVKM. CDR3 sequence (DNA): TGTGCCAGCAGTCGAACAGGACTAGCTACAAAGGGGGAGACCCAGTACTTC. Residues: CASSRTGLATKGETQYF.

This clonotype was observed at least ten times. The rearrangement links TRBV5-4 to TRBJ2-3; perhaps TRBD1 as D (6 bases). From germline, CDR1 is SGHNT and CDR2 YYREEE (reference sequence). Trimming stripped 2 bases from V and 3 bases from J, with 13 bases between. This CDR3 spans 15 amino acids. For the CDR3, the DNA is TGTGCCAGCAGCTTAGACAGGACCCAGACAGATACGCAGTATTTT. It yields the protein CASSLDRTQTDTQYF.

This clonotype was counted many times. The J gene is TRBJ2-1, the V gene TRBV20-1; a possible D gene is TRBD1 (6 bases). Germline CDR1 reads DFQATT; CDR2 reads SNEGSKA (reference sequence). Trimming removed 6 bases from V and 2 bases from J, with 17 bases in between. The CDR3 contains 15 residues. In DNA, the CDR3 is TGCAGTGCCACCGTCAGGGGAGCCACCTACAATGAGCAGTTCTTC. Translated, it gives CSATVRGATYNEQFF.

The J gene is TRBJ1-4, the V gene TRBV29-1; D remains ambiguous. Germline CDR1 is SQVTM and CDR2 is ANQGSEA. There are 13 residues in the CDR3. V lost 6 bases, J lost 0 bases, and 8 bases lay in between. CDR3 loop: CSVRETTNEKLFF. In DNA form, the CDR3 reads TGCAGCGTCAGAGAAACAACTAATGAAAAACTGTTTTTT.

This clonotype was seen a handful of times. The J gene is TRBJ2-3, the V gene TRBV6-1; 10 positions agree with TRBD2. Looked up from germline, CDR1 is MNHNS and CDR2 is SASEGT. This CDR3 contains 17 residues. The V and J ends lost 5 bases and 10 bases, in that order; junction bases with no gene match: 18. The CDR3 region is CASSRSTSGSSQFAQYF. CDR3 nucleotides: TGTGCCAGCAGTCGATCGACTAGCGGGTCGTCCCAGTTTGCGCAGTATTTT.

The table lists this clonotype with many counts. The rearrangement joins TRBV27 to TRBJ1-2; D ambiguous. V was clipped by 2 bases and J by 8 bases, with 12 bases between them. This CDR3 is 13 amino acids long. Germline V gene lookup returns CDR1 MNHEY and CDR2 SMNVEV (reference sequence). The CDR3 here is CASSLNRLGGYTF. Written as DNA, the CDR3 is TGTGCCAGCAGTTTAAACCGGCTCGGGGGCTACACCTTC.

The sample holds many counts of this clonotype. The gene calls are TRBV2 and TRBJ1-6; possibly TRBD1 for D (6 bases). The V gene's germline CDR1 is SNHLY and CDR2 FYNNEI. V was trimmed by 5 bases and J by 8 bases, leaving 7 bases between them. There are 12 residues in the CDR3. The DNA of the CDR3 is TGTGCCAGCAGTCACAGGGATTCACCCCTCCACTTT. Encoded protein: CASSHRDSPLHF.

This clonotype was counted ten times or more. The V call is TRBV29-1, the J call TRBJ2-3, with TRBD2 identical over 8 bases. In germline, CDR1 is SQVTM, CDR2 ANQGSEA. J lost 2 bases, V lost 7 bases, and 5 bases had no gene match. This CDR3 contains 13 residues. CDR3 DNA sequence: TGCAGCGGGGAACTAGCGGTCACAGATACGCAGTATTTT. This gives the protein CSGELAVTDTQYF.

The table lists this clonotype with many counts. The rearrangement joins TRBV9 to TRBJ2-1; D gene ambiguous. Looked up from germline, CDR1 is SGDLS and CDR2 is YYNGEE. This CDR3 contains 18 residues. The V end lost 0 bases, the J end lost 0 bases, and 16 bases lay between the germline ends. CDR3 sequence (DNA): TGTGCCAGCAGCGTAGATTTTAGTCGCGGTAGCTCCTACAATGAGCAGTTCTTC. Amino acids: CASSVDFSRGSSYNEQFF.

This clonotype appeared many times. The chain joins TRBV7-9 to TRBJ2-3; TRBD1 aligns across 10 bases. Trimming at V came to 4 bases and at J to 4 bases, leaving 2 bases not matched to a gene. This CDR3 spans 14 amino acids. CDR1 is SEHNR, CDR2 FQNEAQ, per germline (reference sequence). The CDR3 loop reads CASSWDRGPDTQYF. The CDR3 nucleotides read TGTGCCAGCAGCTGGGACAGGGGACCAGATACGCAGTATTTT.

This clonotype was observed at least ten times. The chain has TRBV28 and TRBJ2-3; D is ambiguous. CDR1 is MDHEN, CDR2 SYDVKM, per germline. The CDR3 is 15 residues long. Between the trimmed V and J ends, which lost 2 bases and 1 base, there was a span of 10 bases. CDR3 nucleotides: TGTGCCAGCAGTTTAGGAGTAGGAGGCACAGATACGCAGTATTTT. Translating it yields CASSLGVGGTDTQYF.

The chain carries TRBV6-2 or TRBV6-3 and TRBJ2-2; D is possibly TRBD2 (6 bases). V was trimmed by 2 bases and J by 1 base, leaving 11 bases between them. Looked up from germline, CDR1 is MNHEY and CDR2 is SVGEGT. The CDR3 contains 16 residues. CDR3 amino acids: CASSYPLGGNTGELFF. CDR3 nucleotide sequence: TGTGCCAGCAGTTACCCCTTGGGAGGGAACACCGGGGAGCTGTTTTTT.

This clonotype was seen a few times. The chain has TRBV10-3 and TRBJ2-6, with D perhaps TRBD2 (6 bases). Germline loops: CDR1 ENHRY, CDR2 SYGVKD. The germline V and J ends were trimmed by 11 bases and 0 bases, with 14 bases remaining between them. The CDR3 extends over 15 amino acids. CDR3 nucleotides: TGTGCCGCCCATGGGGGGTACTCTGGGGCCAACGTCCTGACTTTC. Its translation: CAAHGGYSGANVLTF.

This sequence joins TRBV20-1 and TRBJ2-7, with 8 nucleotides matching TRBD2. CDR1 is DFQATT, CDR2 SNEGSKA, per germline (reference sequence). Trimming cost V 0 bases and J 6 bases; bases outside gene matches: 10. The CDR3 runs to 15 residues. The chain's CDR3 is CSARDLTGGPSEQYF. The CDR3 bases are TGCAGTGCTAGAGATTTAACGGGAGGGCCGAGCGAGCAGTACTTC.

The genes are TRBV25-1 and TRBJ1-2, with D maybe TRBD1 (6 bases). Deletions cut 2 bases from V and 1 base from J, with 8 bases between. Germline CDR1 MGHDK, CDR2 SYGVNS. The CDR3 totals 14 residues. This CDR3 is CASSEGGHNYGYTF. CDR3 bases: TGTGCCAGCAGTGAAGGGGGACATAACTATGGCTACACCTTC.

In its sample, this clonotype was seen many times. The chain carries TRBV10-1 and TRBJ2-3; maybe TRBD2 (5 bases). V shed 4 bases and J shed 2 bases, with 10 bases lying between them. The CDR3 is 14 residues long. The V gene's germline CDR1 is WNHNN and CDR2 SYGVQD (reference sequence). The CDR3 sequence is CASSASRDTDTQYF. The CDR3 DNA follows: TGCGCCAGCAGTGCTAGCAGAGACACAGATACGCAGTATTTT.